These 26 T cell receptor beta chains were all obtained from the same sample, sequenced in a study of T cells in Graves' hyperthyroidism and ophthalmopathy. Amplification of TCR beta CDR3 regions used RNA as the template. First-round RT-PCR of the TCR CDR3 relied on the HTBI primer set. TCRdb re-analysed the multiplex PCR reads in MiXCR, keeping a single row per CDR3 protein. The sample comprises a few hundred thousand distinct CDR3 sequences, roughly 14% of which are singletons, and around 7.3% rests with the top ten. Material: blood. These TCRs come from a woman aged 25 to 39 with Graves' hyperthyroidism.

V is TRBV5-6 and J is TRBJ2-1; the match to TRBD2 covers 8 bases. The germline gives CDR1 SGHDT, CDR2 YYEEEE. V lost 0 bases, J lost 8 bases, and 7 bases stayed unmatched. The CDR3 covers 15 residues. The CDR3 is CASSLVGAGAHEQFF. The CDR3 nucleotides are TGTGCCAGCAGCTTGGTGGGAGCGGGAGCCCATGAGCAGTTCTTC.

The gene calls are TRBV3-1 and TRBJ2-3; D perhaps matches TRBD1 (5 bases). The ends were cut back, 0 bases at V and 4 bases at J, with 20 bases in the middle. This CDR3 spans 18 amino acids. Germline CDR1 and CDR2: LGHDT and YNNKEL (reference sequence). The CDR3 DNA sequence: TGTGCCAGCAGCCAAGAAGGGTCTGGCGTCCCAGGGTCAGATACGCAGTATTTT. Amino acid sequence: CASSQEGSGVPGSDTQYF.

This clonotype has more than one count but fewer than ten. This chain connects TRBV19 to TRBJ2-7; 10 positions agree with TRBD2. Germline V gives CDR1 LNHDA, CDR2 SQIVND (reference sequence). The V and J ends lost 4 bases and 3 bases, in that order; junction bases with no gene match: 3. This CDR3 is 14 amino acids long. CDR3 in DNA: TGTGCCAGTAGTACTGGACTAGCGGACTACGAGCAGTACTTC. It yields the protein CASSTGLADYEQYF.

A note on this clonotype: Since a much larger clone is just one base distant, this may be a read error. The chain carries TRBV12-5 and TRBJ1-4; 9 bases are shared with TRBD1. CDR3 length: 13 residues. Germline V gene lookup returns CDR1 LGHNT and CDR2 FRNRAP. The CDR3 DNA reads as TGTACTAGTGGGACAGGGTCAAATGAAAAACTGTTTTTT. This encodes CTSGTGSNEKLFF. The whole variable domain, remainder taken from reference TRBV12-5 and TRBJ1-4, is DARVTQTPRHKVTEMGQEVTMRCQPILGHNTVFWYRQTMMQGLELLAYFRNRAPLDDSGMPKDRFSAEMPDATLATLKIQPSEPRDSAVYFCTSGTGSNEKLFFGSGTQLSVL.

This clonotype has at least ten counts. V and J are TRBV7-2 and TRBJ1-1; D call uncertain. The CDR3 extends over 12 amino acids. CDR1 is SGHTA, CDR2 FQGNSA, per germline. V lost 6 bases, J lost 5 bases, and 10 bases lay in between. Written as DNA, the CDR3 is TGTGCCAGCAGATTCATGGGGACTGAAGCTTTCTTT. As protein: CASRFMGTEAFF.

This clonotype was recorded a few times. The chain uses TRBV7-2 and TRBJ1-5; 7 nucleotides line up with TRBD1. The germline V gene encodes CDR1 SGHTA and CDR2 FQGNSA. The CDR3 runs 14 residues. Trimming took 5 bases from V and 7 from J; bases not matched to a gene: 8. DNA for the CDR3: TGTGCCAGCAGCCGACAGGGCGGTGTGCAGCCCCAGCATTTT. It is translated as CASSRQGGVQPQHF.

In its sample, this clonotype was seen many times. The chain is built from TRBV18 and TRBJ2-7; D not resolved. Germline CDR1 and CDR2: KGHSH and LQKENI. The CDR3 has 13 residues. V was clipped by 3 bases and J by 5 bases, with 11 bases between them. CDR3 sequence (DNA): TGTGCCAGCTCACCGCTTCGGACCGACGAGCAGTACTTC. Encoded protein: CASSPLRTDEQYF.

This clonotype showed up just a few times. This rearrangement joins TRBV19 to TRBJ2-1, with TRBD2 matching over 11 bases. From germline, CDR1 is LNHDA and CDR2 SQIVND (reference sequence). CDR3 length equals 16 residues. The ends lost 1 base at V and 8 bases at J; junction bases unmatched: 7. The CDR3 loop reads CASSIAVAGGPYEQFF. The CDR3 coding sequence is TGTGCCAGTAGTATAGCTGTAGCGGGAGGGCCCTATGAGCAGTTCTTC. Complete variable domain (other parts from reference TRBV19 and TRBJ2-1): DGGITQSPKYLFRKEGQNVTLSCEQNLNHDAMYWYRQDPGQGLRLIYYSQIVNDFQKGDIAEGYSVSREKKESFPLTVTSAQKNPTAFYLCASSIAVAGGPYEQFFGPGTRLTVL.

Only a few counts were recorded for this clonotype. This sequence joins TRBV27 and TRBJ1-5; D possibly corresponds to TRBD1 (5 bases). V was pared by 6 bases and J by 1 base, with 10 bases between. This CDR3 spans 14 amino acids. Germline CDR1 reads MNHEY; CDR2 reads SMNVEV (reference sequence). The CDR3 bases are TGTGCCAGCAGCAAGGAGGGGAGCAATCAGCCCCAGCATTTT. Encoded protein: CASSKEGSNQPQHF.

There are many counts of this clonotype. The chain couples TRBV30 to TRBJ2-3; 9 positions match TRBD2. The germline V gene has CDR1 GTSNPN and CDR2 SVGIG (reference sequence). The CDR3 contains 12 residues. With 6 bases clipped from V and 4 bases from J, the junction kept 2 bases outside the gene matches. CDR3 sequence reads: CACRLAADTQYF. As DNA, the CDR3 is TGTGCCTGCAGACTAGCGGCAGATACGCAGTATTTT. Together with reference TRBV30 and TRBJ2-3, the CDR3 gives the full variable domain: SQTIHQWPATLVQPVGSPLSLECTVEGTSNPNLYWYRQAAGRGLQLLFYSVGIGQISSEVPQNLSASRPQDRQFILSSKKLLLSDSGFYLCACRLAADTQYFGPGTRLTVL.

In its sample, this clonotype was seen many times. The chain combines TRBV20-1 with TRBJ1-6; a possible D gene is TRBD1 (5 bases). The CDR3 totals 14 residues. V lost 6 bases to trimming and J lost 0 bases, with 9 bases between them. Germline CDR1 is DFQATT and CDR2 is SNEGSKA (reference sequence). The CDR3 here is CSASRASYNSPLHF. CDR3 nucleotide sequence: TGCAGTGCGTCCAGGGCCTCCTATAATTCACCCCTCCACTTT.

This clonotype was observed many times. The chain combines TRBV2 with TRBJ2-5; the match to TRBD2 covers 7 bases. CDR1 SNHLY and CDR2 FYNNEI come from the germline V gene. Trimming cost V 8 bases and J 2 bases; bases outside gene matches: 20. The CDR3 loop spans 18 amino acids. The CDR3 sequence is CASYVSRVLAVVQETQYF. Written as DNA, the CDR3 is TGTGCCAGCTACGTTTCCCGCGTGCTAGCGGTAGTTCAAGAGACCCAGTACTTC.

This clonotype has a count of ten or more. The rearrangement joins TRBV20-1 to TRBJ2-1, with D maybe TRBD2 (5 bases). CDR3 size: 16 residues. V shed 6 bases and J shed 1 base, with 19 bases lying between them. Germline lookup yields CDR1 DFQATT and CDR2 SNEGSKA (reference sequence). The chain's CDR3 is CSAGNLGSSSYNEQFF. The CDR3 DNA follows: TGCAGTGCGGGAAACCTAGGGAGTAGTTCCTACAATGAGCAGTTCTTC.

This clonotype was recorded at least ten times. The rearrangement uses TRBV7-2 and TRBJ2-1, with TRBD2 matching over 13 bases. V shed 4 bases, J shed 3 bases, and the junction held 3 bases outside the gene matches. The CDR3 sequence is 16 residues long. The germline CDR1 and CDR2 sequences are SGHTA and FQGNSA. The CDR3 DNA reads as TGTGCCAGCAGCTCTGGACTAGCGGGAGTCTACAATGAGCAGTTCTTC. Translating it yields CASSSGLAGVYNEQFF.

This chain joins TRBV6-1 and TRBJ2-3; 10 positions agree with TRBD2. CDR1 is MNHNS and CDR2 is SASEGT in the germline V gene. There are 14 residues in the CDR3. V lost 11 bases, J lost 2 bases, and 7 bases stayed unmatched. CDR3 sequence: CAAHGLAVTDTQYF. CDR3 DNA: TGTGCCGCCCATGGACTAGCGGTCACAGATACGCAGTATTTT.

The chain employs TRBV7-2 and TRBJ2-1, with D perhaps TRBD1 (6 bases). CDR3 length equals 15 residues. Between the trimmed V and J ends, which lost 3 bases and 5 bases, there was a span of 14 bases. CDR1 and CDR2 from the germline V gene are SGHTA and FQGNSA. The CDR3 region has the DNA TGTGCCAGCAGCTTCACCGGGACAACCCACAATGAGCAGTTCTTC. Its translation is CASSFTGTTHNEQFF.

On this clonotype: An end of the junction does not agree with germline; a read error may underlie this. The chain couples TRBV27 to TRBJ2-1; 13 bases align to TRBD2. Per the germline V gene, CDR1 is MNHEY and CDR2 is SMNVEV (reference sequence). This CDR3 region has 16 residues. CDR3: CASTFRGLAGFDEQLF. DNA for the CDR3: TGTGCCAGCACGTTTCGGGGACTAGCGGGATTTGATGAGCAGCTCTTC.

Ten or more counts support this clonotype. The chain joins TRBV15 to TRBJ2-1, with D perhaps assigned TRBD1 or TRBD2 (5 bases each). Germline V lookup: CDR1 LNHNV, CDR2 YYDKDF (reference sequence). The CDR3 runs to 18 residues. V lost 0 bases and J 4 bases, leaving 19 bases between the germline ends. The CDR3 coding sequence is TGTGCCACCAGCAGAGATAGTGGACGGGGCCGAGGGTACAATGAGCAGTTCTTC. Translation: CATSRDSGRGRGYNEQFF. The entire variable domain, with the rest obtained from reference TRBV15 and TRBJ2-1, is as follows: DAMVIQNPRYQVTQFGKPVTLSCSQTLNHNVMYWYQQKSSQAPKLLFHYYDKDFNNEADTPDNFQSRRPNTSFCFLDIRSPGLGDTAMYLCATSRDSGRGRGYNEQFFGPGTRLTVL.

This clonotype was recorded many times. The rearrangement links TRBV7-2 to TRBJ1-5; unclear D gene. CDR1 and CDR2 from the germline V gene are SGHTA and FQGNSA. The CDR3 runs 14 residues. Trimming pared 2 bases from V and 5 bases from J, leaving 10 bases between. CDR3 amino acids: CASSLLVRDQPQHF. The DNA for the CDR3 is TGTGCCAGCAGCTTATTGGTTCGCGATCAGCCCCAGCATTTT.

This clonotype appeared a few times. V is TRBV27 and J is TRBJ1-5; tentative D call: TRBD1 (5 bases). This CDR3 spans 14 amino acids. Trimming took 8 bases from V and 2 from J, leaving 13 bases between them. Germline loops: CDR1 MNHEY, CDR2 SMNVEV (reference sequence). The CDR3 is CASGAGLGNQPQHF. The CDR3 DNA reads as TGTGCCAGCGGAGCAGGGTTGGGCAATCAGCCCCAGCATTTT.

This clonotype appeared many times. J is TRBJ2-3 and V is TRBV10-3; D is perhaps TRBD1 (5 bases). Germline V gene lookup returns CDR1 ENHRY and CDR2 SYGVKD. Trimming took off 4 bases at V and 3 bases at J, with 17 bases between the two ends. This CDR3 spans 16 amino acids. The CDR3 sequence is CAISVRQGGTTDTQYF. In DNA form, the CDR3 reads TGTGCCATCAGTGTTCGGCAGGGTGGTACGACAGATACGCAGTATTTT.

This clonotype was observed a few times. V is TRBV2 and J is TRBJ2-1; TRBD2 aligns across 9 bases. Unmatched junction bases numbered 7, after V lost 4 bases and J lost 9 bases. Germline assignment: CDR1 SNHLY and CDR2 FYNNEI. CDR3 length: 14 residues. The CDR3 loop is CASSVWAGGGEQFF. The CDR3 DNA reads as TGTGCCAGCAGTGTCTGGGCGGGAGGGGGTGAGCAGTTCTTC.

V is TRBV18 and J is TRBJ1-5, with 8 nucleotides matching TRBD1. After removal of 2 bases from V and 11 bases from J, the junction contained 14 bases not matched to a gene. The CDR3 is 16 residues long. Per the germline V gene, CDR1 is KGHSH and CDR2 is LQKENI. The CDR3 region has the DNA TGTGCCAGCTCACCAGGGGGCCGGACAGGGAAGGGGACCCAGCATTTT. This sequence encodes CASSPGGRTGKGTQHF.

This clonotype was seen at least ten times. The CDR3 protein is CASSLGAGNTGELFF. The CDR3 DNA reads as TGCGCCAGCAGCTTGGGGGCAGGCAACACCGGGGAGCTGTTTTTT. J is TRBJ2-2 and V is TRBV5-1; D not certain. Trimming cost V 0 bases and J 2 bases, with 8 bases left between them. Germline V gives CDR1 SGHRS, CDR2 YFSETQ. CDR3 length: 15 residues.

This clonotype showed up just a few times. The chain is built from TRBV9 and TRBJ2-1; TRBD2 might be the D (6 bases). V lost 0 bases and J 6 bases, leaving 13 bases between the germline ends. Germline V lookup: CDR1 SGDLS, CDR2 YYNGEE. CDR3 length: 15 amino acids. The DNA of the CDR3 is TGTGCCAGCAGCGTAGCAGGCGGGACGGGCAATGAGCAGTTCTTC. Translating it yields CASSVAGGTGNEQFF.

In the case of this clonotype: Being one base from a much bigger clone, this may be a read error. The V gene is TRBV30, the J gene TRBJ1-5, with D possibly TRBD1 on 5 matching bases. Germline values: CDR1 GTSNPN, CDR2 SVGIG (reference sequence). The CDR3 extends over 14 amino acids. V lost 2 bases and J lost 9, with 17 bases in between. The CDR3 protein is CAWSLGAGMRPQHF. Written as DNA, the CDR3 is TGTGCCTGGAGTCTTGGGGCCGGAATGAGGCCCCAGCATTTT.